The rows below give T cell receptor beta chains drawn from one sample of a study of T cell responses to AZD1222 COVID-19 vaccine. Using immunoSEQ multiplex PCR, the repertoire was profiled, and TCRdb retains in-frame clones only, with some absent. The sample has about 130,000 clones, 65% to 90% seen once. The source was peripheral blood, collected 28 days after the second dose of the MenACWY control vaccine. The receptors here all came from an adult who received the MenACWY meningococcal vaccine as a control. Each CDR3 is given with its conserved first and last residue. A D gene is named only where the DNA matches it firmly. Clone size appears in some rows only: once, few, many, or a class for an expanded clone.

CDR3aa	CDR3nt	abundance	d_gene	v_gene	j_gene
CASSQEGFRDNSPLHF	TGTGCCAGCAGCCAAGAGGGCTTTAGAGATAATTCACCCCTCCACTTT	-	-	TRBV3-1/TRBV3-2	TRBJ1-6
CASSTRDRTNTEAFF	TGTGCCAGCAGCACAAGGGACAGGACGAACACTGAAGCTTTCTTT	-	TRBD1	TRBV7-6	TRBJ1-1
CASSRELIKYTIYF	TGTGCCAGTAGTAGGGAGTTAATAAAATACACCATATATTTT	-	-	TRBV19	TRBJ1-3
CASSLWGRDTEAFF	TGTGCCAGCAGCCTTTGGGGCAGGGACACTGAAGCTTTCTTT	many	-	TRBV14	TRBJ1-1
CASIGVTRSSYNEQFF	TGTGCCAGCATCGGGGTCACCCGGAGCTCCTACAATGAGCAGTTCTTC	-	-	TRBV11-3	TRBJ2-1
CASSFRFGQGGGYTF	TGTGCCAGCAGCTTCCGCTTCGGTCAGGGGGGCGGCTACACCTTC	-	TRBD1	TRBV5-4	TRBJ1-2
CASSPRQGAIMNTEAFF	TGCGCCAGCAGCCCCCGCCAGGGGGCTATTATGAACACTGAAGCTTTCTTT	-	TRBD1	TRBV5-1	TRBJ1-1
CASSLARGSHSPLHF	TGTGCCAGCAGCTTAGCGAGAGGGAGTCATTCACCCCTCCACTTT	-	-	TRBV7-8	TRBJ1-6
CASSRMAGGFTDTQYF	TGTGCCAGCAGCCGAATGGCCGGGGGTTTCACAGATACGCAGTATTTT	-	-	TRBV11-2	TRBJ2-3
CASSTAGAFNEKLFF	TGTGCCAGTAGTACCGCAGGGGCTTTCAATGAAAAACTGTTTTTT	-	-	TRBV19	TRBJ1-4
CASSQVNLSGWGYGYTF	TGTGCCAGCAGCCAAGTCAACCTATCAGGGTGGGGCTATGGCTACACCTTC	-	-	TRBV3-1/TRBV3-2	TRBJ1-2
CASTSTGELFF	TGTGCCAGCACGAGCACCGGGGAGCTGTTTTTT	once	-	TRBV3-1/TRBV3-2	TRBJ2-2
CASSLPGVEAFF	TGTGCCAGCAGTTTACCGGGAGTAGAAGCTTTCTTT	-	-	TRBV12-3/TRBV12-4	TRBJ1-1
CASTPTFQDEKLFF	TGTGCCAGCACCCCAACGTTTCAGGATGAAAAACTGTTTTTT	-	-	TRBV3-1/TRBV3-2	TRBJ1-4
CASRRDRPNTGELFF	TGTGCAAGTCGCCGGGACAGGCCGAACACCGGGGAGCTGTTTTTT	few	-	TRBV12-2	TRBJ2-2
CASRQGANYGYTF	TGTGCCAGCCGACAGGGGGCTAACTATGGCTACACCTTC	-	TRBD1	TRBV9	TRBJ1-2
CASSSSPGPGTQYF	TGCGCCAGCAGCTCAAGCCCGGGCCCCGGGACCCAGTACTTC	once	-	TRBV5-1	TRBJ2-5
CASSSPIQGYQETQYF	TGTGCCAGCAGCAGCCCGATACAGGGGTATCAAGAGACCCAGTACTTC	-	TRBD1	TRBV5-4	TRBJ2-5
CASSMLTSGQPQHF	TGTGCCAGTAGTATGCTGACCTCGGGACAGCCCCAGCATTTT	-	-	TRBV19	TRBJ1-5
CASSLLGTTGELFF	TGTGCCAGCAGTTTATTGGGAACAACCGGGGAGCTGTTTTTT	-	-	TRBV28	TRBJ2-2
CASSVRPTRDTQYF	TGTGCCAGCAGTGTGCGCCCGACGAGGGATACGCAGTATTTT	-	-	TRBV28	TRBJ2-3
CASSLDGAAGANVLTF	TGTGCCAGCAGCTTGGATGGGGCAGCTGGGGCCAACGTCCTGACTTTC	-	-	TRBV5-4	TRBJ2-6
CASSSSDRKNGYTF	TGTGCCAGCAGTTCATCGGACAGGAAGAATGGCTACACCTTC	-	TRBD1	TRBV6-5	TRBJ1-2
CASSLEAGQGLNSPLHF	TGTGCCAGCAGCTTAGAAGCGGGACAGGGGCTAAATTCACCCCTCCACTTT	-	TRBD1	TRBV7-9	TRBJ1-6
CASGYRTGNQPQHF	TGTGCCAGCGGTTATCGGACAGGGAATCAGCCCCAGCATTTT	-	TRBD1	TRBV27	TRBJ1-5
CASSPTGISNQPQHF	TGTGCCAGCAGTCCGACAGGAATTAGCAATCAGCCCCAGCATTTT	-	-	TRBV27	TRBJ1-5
CSAMHGRGVRETQYF	TGCAGCGCCATGCACGGCAGGGGCGTACGAGAGACCCAGTACTTC	-	-	TRBV29-1	TRBJ2-5
CASSFDPRATNEQFF	TGTGCCAGCAGCTTCGACCCCCGGGCTACCAATGAGCAGTTCTTC	-	-	TRBV5-5	TRBJ2-1
CATSDGQGSNQPQHF	TGTGCCACCAGTGATGGACAGGGGAGCAATCAGCCCCAGCATTTT	-	TRBD1	TRBV24-1	TRBJ1-5
CASSPLGASGANVLTF	TGTGCCAGCAGCCCTTTGGGGGCATCTGGGGCCAACGTCCTGACTTTC	-	-	TRBV14	TRBJ2-6
CAITKSGRGYNEQFF	TGTGCCATCACTAAGAGCGGGAGGGGCTACAATGAGCAGTTCTTC	-	TRBD2	TRBV10-3	TRBJ2-1
CATSDPGQGWLADTQYF	TGTGCCACCAGTGACCCCGGACAGGGGTGGTTAGCAGATACGCAGTATTTT	-	TRBD1	TRBV24-1	TRBJ2-3
CASSLSPTVGTGELFF	TGTGCCAGCAGCTTGTCTCCGACAGTAGGCACCGGGGAGCTGTTTTTT	once	-	TRBV5-4	TRBJ2-2
CATSRDEGGTEKLFF	TGTGCCACCAGCAGAGACGAGGGGGGGACTGAAAAACTGTTTTTT	-	-	TRBV15	TRBJ1-4
CASSPGRTSEGYTF	TGTGCCAGCTCACCCGGGAGGACCTCTGAGGGCTACACCTTC	-	-	TRBV18	TRBJ1-2
CASSLIGGTEAFF	TGTGCCAGCAGCTTAATCGGGGGAACTGAAGCTTTCTTT	-	-	TRBV11-2	TRBJ1-1
CASNSGTGGNAFF	TGTGCCAGCAACTCCGGGACAGGGGGCAACGCTTTCTTT	-	TRBD1	TRBV12-3/TRBV12-4	TRBJ1-1
CASATGGETQYF	TGTGCCAGCGCCACGGGAGGGGAGACCCAGTACTTC	-	TRBD2	TRBV7-9	TRBJ2-5
CASSLQDSGGETQYF	TGTGCCAGCAGCTTGCAGGACAGCGGAGGAGAGACCCAGTACTTC	-	-	TRBV7-6	TRBJ2-5
CASSIVGNRNYSNQPQHF	TGTGCCAGTAGTATAGTCGGAAATCGAAACTATAGCAATCAGCCCCAGCATTTT	-	-	TRBV19	TRBJ1-5
CATSSYREGYEQYF	TGTGCCACCAGCAGCTATCGGGAGGGGTACGAGCAGTACTTC	-	TRBD2	TRBV15	TRBJ2-7